This T cell receptor (beta chain) is drawn from a study of CXCR3-negative and CXCR3-positive naive CD8 T cells. About the study: Per library, roughly 1.6 +/- 0.3 million reads; about 135 million TRB reads overall.

Study results and caveats: TRB CDR3 properties indicated TCR strength, while surface CD5 was similar across naive subsets. Comparably high diversity was seen in both naive subsets, and much lower diversity in memory CD8+ cells. CXCR3-positive naive cells carried more hydrophobic TRB CDR3s than CXCR3-negative naive cells did.

Details on this clonotype: Its cognate antigen is unknown.

Germline CDR1 reads SGHRS; CDR2 reads YFSETQ. This CDR3 has 13 residues. The authors made the TRB cDNA libraries by 5' RACE using UMI labels. Reprocessing the 5' RACE reads, TCRdb reports a single entry for every CDR3 protein and omits DNA. There are approximately 83,000 distinct CDR3 sequences in the sample, with 1.7% held by the top ten. The chain links TRBV5-1 to TRBJ2-5. The sequencing input was naive CXCR3- CD8+ T cells from blood. The subset is: CD45RO-CCR7+CD27+CD95- naive CD8+ T cells lacking CXCR3 (TNR3-). The TCR comes from a human donor in good health. Some clones in this sample may be carry-over from other donors' samples. CDR3 region: CASSVRYQETQYF.